Listed below are T cell receptor beta chains from one sample, sequenced in a study of T cell responses to AZD1222 COVID-19 vaccine. TCRdb's copy holds only in-frame clones and misses some; the assay was immunoSEQ multiplex PCR. Among some 180,000 clones listed, around 94% were seen once. The sample here was peripheral blood, taken 28 days after the second AZD1222 dose. These receptors all stem from an adult who received the AZD1222 COVID-19 vaccine. CDR3s include the opening cysteine and the closing phenylalanine or tryptophan. The D gene is left open where the match is weak. Part of the rows lack a size; the others show once, few, many or a class for expanded clones.

CDR3nt	CDR3aa	v_gene	abundance	j_gene	d_gene
TGCAGCGTTGACAGGGGGCGGACTGAAGCTTTCTTT	CSVDRGRTEAFF	TRBV29-1	.	TRBJ1-1	TRBD1
TGCGCCAGCAGCCAAGGAACCCAATTTCAGGTCGATGAGCAGTTCTTC	CASSQGTQFQVDEQFF	TRBV4-1	.	TRBJ2-1	.
TGTGCCAGTAGTATATACGCCGGCTCTGGAAACACCATATATTTT	CASSIYAGSGNTIYF	TRBV19	.	TRBJ1-3	.
TGTGCTAGCAGCTTAAATCCTAGCGGGAGATACGAGCAGTACTTC	CASSLNPSGRYEQYF	TRBV7-7	once	TRBJ2-7	TRBD2
TGTGCCAGCCACAGCCAGGGCAGGAGTTACACTGAAGCTTTCTTT	CASHSQGRSYTEAFF	TRBV19	once	TRBJ1-1	.
TGTGCCAGCAGCCTAAATAGCGGGGGGGCCGAGACCCAGTACTTC	CASSLNSGGAETQYF	TRBV7-3	.	TRBJ2-5	TRBD2
TGTGCTAGTGGTTTGACAGGGGTTCTTCATGGGGAGCTGTTTTTT	CASGLTGVLHGELFF	TRBV12-5	.	TRBJ2-2	TRBD1
TGTGCCAGCAGTCTAGGCCGTTTCGGCGGCTACACCTTC	CASSLGRFGGYTF	TRBV6-5	.	TRBJ1-2	.
TGTGCCTGGAGTGTCTCGGGTTATGGCTACACCTTC	CAWSVSGYGYTF	TRBV30	.	TRBJ1-2	.
TGTGCCAGCAGCTTAGGAGGGGAGCAGCCCCAGCATTTT	CASSLGGEQPQHF	TRBV7-8	.	TRBJ1-5	.
TGTGCCAGCAGCTTGGAGTATAGCAATCAGCCCCAGCATTTT	CASSLEYSNQPQHF	TRBV5-6	.	TRBJ1-5	.
TGCAGCGCCGACAGCGGGAATGAGCAGTTCTTC	CSADSGNEQFF	TRBV29-1	once	TRBJ2-1	.
TGTGCCAGCTCCGAGCTAGCGGGGCAAGAGACCCAGTACTTC	CASSELAGQETQYF	TRBV18	.	TRBJ2-5	TRBD2
TGTGCCAGCAGTTTAAGTGGTAGACAGGCCCAGAGCAATCAGCCCCAGCATTTT	CASSLSGRQAQSNQPQHF	TRBV28	.	TRBJ1-5	.
TGTGCCACCAGTGATTCCGGGACAGGGCCCTACGAGCAGTACTTC	CATSDSGTGPYEQYF	TRBV24-1	.	TRBJ2-7	TRBD1
TGTGCCAGCAGCTCACGGGACGAAACTCCCAATGAGCAGTTCTTC	CASSSRDETPNEQFF	TRBV9	.	TRBJ2-1	.
TGTGCCAGCAGGCCGGGACAGGGGAATCAGCCCCAGCATTTT	CASRPGQGNQPQHF	TRBV28	.	TRBJ1-5	TRBD1
TGTGCCAGCAGCTTAGCGGGGGGCAGGCAAGAGACCCAGTACTTC	CASSLAGGRQETQYF	TRBV7-7	.	TRBJ2-5	.
TGTGCCAGCAGCCAACAGGGGAACTACGAGCAGTACTTC	CASSQQGNYEQYF	TRBV7-9	.	TRBJ2-7	TRBD1
TGTGCCACCAGTGATCCCGGGGAGGCCTACTACAATGAGCAGTTCTTC	CATSDPGEAYYNEQFF	TRBV24-1	.	TRBJ2-1	.
TGTGCCAGCAGTCAACAGGTCCTCTCTGGAAACACCATATATTTT	CASSQQVLSGNTIYF	TRBV2	.	TRBJ1-3	.
TGTGCCAGCAAACCAGGCGGGTATAGCAATCAGCCCCAGCATTTT	CASKPGGYSNQPQHF	TRBV6-5	.	TRBJ1-5	.
TGCGCCAGCAGTGGACCGGAAGAGGGAAAACTGTTTTTT	CASSGPEEGKLFF	TRBV10-1	few	TRBJ1-4	.
TGTGCCAGCAGCTTATCCGTAGCGGCTGGCGAGCAGTACTTC	CASSLSVAAGEQYF	TRBV7-9	.	TRBJ2-7	.
TGCGCCAGCAGCCCAGGGGTTTTCCGCGGGGCTTTCTTT	CASSPGVFRGAFF	TRBV5-1	.	TRBJ1-1	.
TGTGCCAGTAGTATTGACAGGGGTGTATCGAATGAGCAGTTCTTC	CASSIDRGVSNEQFF	TRBV19	.	TRBJ2-1	TRBD1
TGTGCCAGCAGTTCGAACCGGGACAGGGTACATCAGCCCCAGCATTTT	CASSSNRDRVHQPQHF	TRBV27	.	TRBJ1-5	TRBD1
TGTGCCAGCAGTGCACACAGGGATGGGGCGTGGGAGCAGTACTTC	CASSAHRDGAWEQYF	TRBV6-4	.	TRBJ2-7	.
TGCGCCAGCAGGGGGAGGTATGGCTACACCTTC	CASRGRYGYTF	TRBV5-1	.	TRBJ1-2	.
TGTGCTAGTGGTCCCCTCAAGGCCGGCTACACCTTC	CASGPLKAGYTF	TRBV12-5	.	TRBJ1-2	.
TGCGCCAGCAGCTCGGAATCCGGGCCTGCAGACGGAGAGCAGTTCTTC	CASSSESGPADGEQFF	TRBV5-1	.	TRBJ2-1	.
TGTGCCAGCACCTTAGGAACGCAGGGAGGTTCACCCCTCCACTTT	CASTLGTQGGSPLHF	TRBV11-3	.	TRBJ1-6	.
TGTGCCAGCAGCCCGGGACTAGCGGACCGAGCCCAAGAGACCCAGTACTTC	CASSPGLADRAQETQYF	TRBV5-5	.	TRBJ2-5	TRBD2
TGCGCCAGCAGCCAATTTGGAAGCGGGAACTCCTACGAGCAGTACTTC	CASSQFGSGNSYEQYF	TRBV4-1	once	TRBJ2-7	TRBD2
TGTGCCACCAGTGAATCCGGGACAGGCGTACAAGAGACCCAGTACTTC	CATSESGTGVQETQYF	TRBV24-1	.	TRBJ2-5	TRBD1
TGTGCCAGCAGTATAGGGACAGGGAGGAATGAGCAGTTCTTC	CASSIGTGRNEQFF	TRBV25-1	.	TRBJ2-1	TRBD1
TGTGCCAGCAGCCAAGTGATAGGACTAGCGGGAGTGTCGCGAGAGACCCAGTACTTC	CASSQVIGLAGVSRETQYF	TRBV3-1/TRBV3-2	few	TRBJ2-5	TRBD2
TGTGCCATCAGTGAGTCAGAAAACAGGGGGAGTCAAGCTTTCTTT	CAISESENRGSQAFF	TRBV10-3	.	TRBJ1-1	TRBD1
TGTGCCAGCAGCTTAAGTGGGAACACCGGGGAGCTGTTTTTT	CASSLSGNTGELFF	TRBV7-3	.	TRBJ2-2	.
TGTGCCAGCAGTTTGGGGCAGGGACGCGGAGCCCAGCATTTT	CASSLGQGRGAQHF	TRBV28	once	TRBJ1-5	.
TGTGCCAGCAGCTTCCCGCCCAAAGCAAACCCTAATAATTCACCCCTCCACTTT	CASSFPPKANPNNSPLHF	TRBV7-9	.	TRBJ1-6	.
TGCGCCAGCAGCCAAGACTTTGCAGGGCCCGCACAATATGGCTACACCTTC	CASSQDFAGPAQYGYTF	TRBV4-3	once	TRBJ1-2	.
TGTGCCAGCAGCTTAATGGGGGACGGGGAGCTGTTTTTT	CASSLMGDGELFF	TRBV7-3	.	TRBJ2-2	.
TGTGCCAGTAGTATGATCACACCCGGGGACACCGGGGAGCTGTTTTTT	CASSMITPGDTGELFF	TRBV19	.	TRBJ2-2	.
TGCGCCAGCAGCCAGGGACTAGTAATTCATTTT	CASSQGLVIHF	TRBV4-1	.	TRBJ2-3	TRBD2
TGTGCCAGCAGCGGGGACTCCCCCTACGAGCAGTACTTC	CASSGDSPYEQYF	TRBV3-1/TRBV3-2	few	TRBJ2-7	.
TGTGCCAGCAGGCCAAGAAGTTTGGCCTACAATGAGCAGTTCTTC	CASRPRSLAYNEQFF	TRBV2	.	TRBJ2-1	.
TGTGCCAGCAGTTTTTCTGCAACTAATGAAAAACTGTTTTTT	CASSFSATNEKLFF	TRBV28	.	TRBJ1-4	.